This T cell receptor beta chain emerged from a study of blood T cell repertoires in COVID-19. Study overall: Samples came from the United States, Italy and Spain, spanning acute and convalescent COVID-19. Sources were T cells, B-cell-depleted T cells, or PBMCs; the material itself was cDNA or gDNA.

In germline, CDR1 is MNHEY, CDR2 SVGAGI. This CDR3 has 14 amino acids. J lost 4 bases, V lost 0 bases, and 2 bases had no gene match. Methods used by the authors: Amplified reference gene primers provided the basis for estimating nucleated cell counts. Clones were read by immunoSEQ multiplex PCR, and TCRdb kept only the in-frame ones, dropping some. The V and J calls and clone size were taken over from that table, and D and trimming were inferred from the DNA. The data contain some 150,000 clones, approximately 90% of them singletons. The chain is built from TRBV6-5 and TRBJ2-7; 8 bases fit TRBD1. The receptor was derived from a woman aged 60 to 75 with active or convalescent COVID-19. The sequenced sample consisted of peripheral blood. CDR3 loop: CASSYSTGAYEQYF. DNA for the CDR3: TGTGCCAGCAGTTACTCGACAGGGGCGTACGAGCAGTACTTC.